This T cell receptor (beta chain) came from a study of monozygotic twins with inflammatory bowel disease. Findings and limits, study-wide: A distinction between different T cell subtypes was not possible. Results did not support any single strong IBD-associated signal or clonotype.

The input for each TCR library was around 3,400 ng of total RNA. TCRdb re-called the 5' RACE reads and gives one entry per CDR3 protein, without DNA. The table lists 80,000 or so distinct CDR3 sequences. Of note for this clonotype: Its antigen is currently unknown.

Total RNA was isolated from whole blood without T cell sorting. Germline lookup yields CDR1 SGHDN and CDR2 FVKESK. The CDR3 consists of 17 residues. This receptor was taken from a human donor with ulcerative colitis or Crohn's disease, or a healthy co-twin of an affected twin (not recorded which). Sequencing was done on a sample of blood. The rearrangement uses TRBV14 and TRBJ1-5; TCRdb's D call, TRBD1, is unchecked because there is no DNA. This chain's CDR3 is CASSLAPAEGANQPQHF.